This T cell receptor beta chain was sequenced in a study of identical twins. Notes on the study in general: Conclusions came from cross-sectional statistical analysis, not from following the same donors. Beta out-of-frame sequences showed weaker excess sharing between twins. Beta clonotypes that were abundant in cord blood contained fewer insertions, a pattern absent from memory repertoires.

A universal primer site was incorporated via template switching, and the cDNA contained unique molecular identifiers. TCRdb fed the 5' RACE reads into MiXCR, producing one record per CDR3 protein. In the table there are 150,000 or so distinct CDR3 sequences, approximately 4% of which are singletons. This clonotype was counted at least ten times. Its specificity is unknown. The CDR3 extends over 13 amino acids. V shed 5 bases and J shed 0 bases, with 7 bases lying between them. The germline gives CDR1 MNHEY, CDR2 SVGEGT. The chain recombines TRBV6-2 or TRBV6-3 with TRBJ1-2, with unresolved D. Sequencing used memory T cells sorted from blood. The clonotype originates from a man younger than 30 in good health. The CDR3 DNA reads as TGTGCCAGCAGTCCTCCTACTAACTATGGCTACACCTTC. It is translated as CASSPPTNYGYTF.